Below, 7 T cell receptor beta chains from the same sample are listed, as sequenced in a study of blood T cell repertoires in COVID-19. TCRdb's copy holds only in-frame clones and misses some; the assay was immunoSEQ multiplex PCR. The sample holds 30,000 to 40,000 clones, roughly four fifths seen once. The source material was peripheral blood. These receptors originate from a man older than 75 with active or convalescent COVID-19.

The chain recombines TRBV5-6 with TRBJ1-1; D might be TRBD1 (6 bases). The germline V and J ends were trimmed by 3 bases and 0 bases, with 18 bases remaining between them. The CDR3 runs to 17 residues. CDR1 SGHDT and CDR2 YYEEEE come from the germline V gene. This CDR3 is CASSSLRQALLNTEAFF. CDR3 sequence (DNA): TGTGCCAGCAGCTCACTAAGACAGGCACTTTTGAACACTGAAGCTTTCTTT.

Concerning this clone itself: An end of the junction does not agree with germline; a read error may underlie this. This specimen includes other DNA sequences encoding the same CDR3. The gene calls are TRBV27 and TRBJ2-1; TRBD2 matches at 8 bases. CDR1 and CDR2 (germline): MNHEY, SMNVEV (reference sequence). The CDR3 is 13 amino acids. CDR3 sequence reads: CASSLRLAGEQFF. CDR3 coding DNA: TGTGCTAGCAGTTTAAGGCTAGCGGGTGAGCAGTTCTTC.

This clone was seen a few times. The rearrangement uses TRBV2 and TRBJ1-5; 7 bases are shared with TRBD1. J lost 0 bases, V lost 3 bases, and 8 bases had no gene match. The length of the CDR3 is 17 residues. Germline V gives CDR1 SNHLY, CDR2 FYNNEI. DNA of the CDR3: TGTGCCAGCAGTGAGCTTGGGACAGCATATAGCAATCAGCCCCAGCATTTT. This codes for CASSELGTAYSNQPQHF. Full variable domain (outside the CDR3, taken from reference TRBV2 and TRBJ1-5): EPEVTQTPSHQVTQMGQEVILRCVPISNHLYFYWYRQILGQKVEFLVSFYNNEISEKSEIFDDQFSVERPDGSNFTLKIRSTKLEDSAMYFCASSELGTAYSNQPQHFGDGTRLSIL.

V is TRBV15 and J is TRBJ1-1; D possibly corresponds to TRBD1 (5 bases). Germline assignment: CDR1 LNHNV and CDR2 YYDKDF (reference sequence). V lost 5 bases, J lost 0 bases, and 10 bases lay in between. The CDR3 loop spans 14 amino acids. CDR3 residues: CATSSPRVNTEAFF. The DNA of the CDR3 is TGTGCCACCAGCTCACCCAGGGTGAACACTGAAGCTTTCTTT.

The chain joins TRBV9 to TRBJ2-1, with D possibly TRBD2 on 7 matching bases. CDR3 size: 19 residues. Germline V gives CDR1 SGDLS, CDR2 YYNGEE. V lost 0 bases and J 7 bases, leaving 26 bases between the germline ends. The CDR3 here is CASSVDGGRLAGVINEQFF. Here the CDR3 DNA reads TGTGCCAGCAGCGTAGACGGGGGGCGCCTTGCGGGAGTGATAAATGAGCAGTTCTTC.

The rearrangement links TRBV19 to TRBJ2-2; D ambiguous. Germline CDR1 is LNHDA and CDR2 is SQIVND (reference sequence). The CDR3 runs 14 residues. Between the trimmed V and J ends, which lost 3 bases and 7 bases, there was a span of 12 bases. The CDR3 region has the DNA TGTGCCAGTAGTATCGCAGCGTCCAACGGGGAGCTGTTTTTT. It is translated as CASSIAASNGELFF.

This clone was observed once. The V call is TRBV3-1 (or the pseudogene TRBV3-2), the J call TRBJ2-3, with TRBD2 matching 8 bases. V gave up 1 base and J gave up 6 bases; unmatched junction bases: 6. Looked up from germline, CDR1 is LGHDT and CDR2 is YNNKEL (reference sequence). CDR3 length equals 15 residues. CDR3 sequence reads: CASSQGDGRVDTQYF. CDR3 nucleotides: TGTGCCAGCAGCCAAGGGGACGGGAGGGTGGATACGCAGTATTTT.